This is a list of T cell receptor beta chains from one sample in a study of metastatic and nonmetastatic thyroid tumors. TCRdb reanalyzed the PCR reads via MiXCR. The table records over 50,000 clones, 25% to 30% of them present only once. Sequencing was performed on blood. These receptors were obtained from a female donor with papillary thyroid cancer or a benign thyroid nodule (not recorded which). Some clones in this sample may be carry-over from other donors' samples. CDR3s include the opening cysteine and the closing phenylalanine or tryptophan. A D gene is named only where the DNA matches it firmly. Clone sizes are given selectively: once, few, many, or a class where the clone is expanded.

J,D,size,length,V,DNA,CDR3
TRBJ1-1,NA,NA,14,TRBV20-1,TGCAGTGCTGAGGGCCCTGAGGTTAGTACTGAAGCTTTCTTT,CSAEGPEVSTEAFF
TRBJ1-1,NA,many,14,TRBV3-1,TGTGCCAGCAGCCCCCTTGGTGGGGACACTGAAGCTTTCTTT,CASSPLGGDTEAFF
TRBJ2-1,NA,NA,18,TRBV5-1,TGCGCCAGCAGCTTGTTACTGGGGGCTAGCGACCTTGGGAATGAGCAGTTCTTC,CASSLLLGASDLGNEQFF
TRBJ2-3,NA,NA,15,TRBV4-2,TGTGCCAGCAGCCAAGAAAGGGTGGGGGGAGATACGCAGTATTTT,CASSQERVGGDTQYF
TRBJ2-7,TRBD1,few,14,TRBV12-3/TRBV12-4,TGTGCCAGCAGTTTTGGACAGGGAACCTACGAGCAGTACTTC,CASSFGQGTYEQYF
TRBJ2-1,TRBD1,few,14,TRBV7-8,TGTGCCAGCAGCCGCCGGGACAGGTTCTATGAGCAGTTCTTC,CASSRRDRFYEQFF
TRBJ1-1,TRBD1,NA,14,TRBV5-1,TGCGCCAGCAGCCGCGGACAGGGGAACACTGAAGCTTTCTTT,CASSRGQGNTEAFF
TRBJ2-7,TRBD1,NA,14,TRBV5-1,TGCGCCAGCAGCACACGACAGGGTCGTTACGAGCAGTACTTC,CASSTRQGRYEQYF
TRBJ1-1,TRBD1,NA,16,TRBV18,TGTGCCAGCTCACCACTTCCCAAACAGGGGGCATCAGAAGCTTTCTTT,CASSPLPKQGASEAFF
TRBJ2-7,TRBD2,NA,17,TRBV28,TGTGCCAGCAGTTGGAGTTCGGGGGGACGAGGGAACTACGAGCAGTACTTC,CASSWSSGGRGNYEQYF
TRBJ2-7,TRBD2,NA,16,TRBV4-1,TGCGCCAGCAGCCAATCCCCCAGCGGGGGTACGGACGAGCAGTACTTC,CASSQSPSGGTDEQYF
TRBJ1-5,NA,NA,16,TRBV11-2,TGTGCCAGCAGCTTAACAACAGGGCGGTTCAATCAGCCCCAGCATTTT,CASSLTTGRFNQPQHF
TRBJ2-7,NA,NA,15,TRBV20-1,TGCAGTGCTGGGTCGACCCGCTCTGGGGTCTACGAGCAGTACTTC,CSAGSTRSGVYEQYF
TRBJ1-2,TRBD1,NA,16,TRBV28,TGTGCCAGCAGTTCACCCCAAGGGACAGTCGGGTATGGCTACACCTTC,CASSSPQGTVGYGYTF
TRBJ2-1,TRBD2,few,16,TRBV6-1,TGTGCCAGCAGTGACGGGACTAGCGCTGACTACAATGAGCAGTTCTTC,CASSDGTSADYNEQFF
TRBJ1-1,NA,NA,14,TRBV5-1,TGCGCCAGCAGCTTGGGGGGACACTACACTGAAGCTTTCTTT,CASSLGGHYTEAFF
TRBJ1-2,TRBD1,NA,12,TRBV20-1,TGCAGTGCTCGGGACAGGGGTTTCGGCTACACCTTC,CSARDRGFGYTF
TRBJ1-1,TRBD1,NA,14,TRBV20-1,TGCAGTGCACGTCGATCCGGGACAGGGGGCGAAGCTTTCTTT,CSARRSGTGGEAFF
TRBJ1-5,NA,NA,13,TRBV9,TGTGCCAGCAGCGCGGACAGTCTCCAGCCCCAGCATTTT,CASSADSLQPQHF
TRBJ2-5,NA,few,11,TRBV10-2,TGCGCCAGCAGCCCGAGAGAGGCCCAGTACTTC,CASSPREAQYF
TRBJ2-7,NA,NA,15,TRBV5-1,TGCGCCAGCAGCCCGCAGAAGTCCCTCACCCACGAGCAGTACTTC,CASSPQKSLTHEQYF
TRBJ2-1,TRBD2,few,16,TRBV12-3/TRBV12-4,TGTGCCAGCAGTTTTAGAGCGGGAGTGATGTACAATGAGCAGTTCTTC,CASSFRAGVMYNEQFF
TRBJ2-1,NA,NA,14,TRBV11-3,TGTGCCAGCAGCTTAACTACCTCGGGGAATGAGCAGTTCTTC,CASSLTTSGNEQFF
TRBJ2-7,NA,many,16,TRBV4-2,TGTGCCAGCAGCCAAGATGCAAGGGACGGTTCCTACGAGCAGTACTTC,CASSQDARDGSYEQYF